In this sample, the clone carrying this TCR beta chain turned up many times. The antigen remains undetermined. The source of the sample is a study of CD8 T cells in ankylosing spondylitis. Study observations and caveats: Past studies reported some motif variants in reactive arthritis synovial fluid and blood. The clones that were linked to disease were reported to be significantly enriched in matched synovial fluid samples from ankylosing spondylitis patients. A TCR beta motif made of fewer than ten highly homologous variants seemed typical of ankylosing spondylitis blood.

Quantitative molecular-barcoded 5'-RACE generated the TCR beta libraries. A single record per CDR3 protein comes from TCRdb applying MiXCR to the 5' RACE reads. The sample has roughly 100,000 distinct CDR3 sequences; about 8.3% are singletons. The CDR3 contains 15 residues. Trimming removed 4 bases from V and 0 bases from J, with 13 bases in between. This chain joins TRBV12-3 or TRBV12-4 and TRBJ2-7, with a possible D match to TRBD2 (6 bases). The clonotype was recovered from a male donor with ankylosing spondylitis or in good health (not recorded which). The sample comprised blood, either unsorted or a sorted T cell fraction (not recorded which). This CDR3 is CASSSQRVYSYEQYF. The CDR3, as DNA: TGTGCCAGCAGTTCCCAGCGGGTCTACTCCTACGAGCAGTACTTC.